The 24 T cell receptor beta chains listed next were all sequenced from one sample in a study of blood T cell repertoires in COVID-19. The data were produced by immunoSEQ multiplex PCR, yet TCRdb's version contains in-frame clones alone and is incomplete. The table has tens of thousands of clones, about 85% seen once. The sample taken for sequencing was peripheral blood. These receptors all come from a man older than 75 with acute or convalescent COVID-19.

In its sample, this clone was seen a few times. This chain links TRBV19 with TRBJ1-1, with D uncertain. Trimming shortened V by 4 bases and J by 0 bases, and 6 bases separated the two germline ends. CDR1 LNHDA and CDR2 SQIVND come from the germline V gene (reference sequence). The CDR3 has 13 residues. This CDR3 is CASSTVLNTEAFF. The DNA for the CDR3 is TGTGCCAGTAGTACAGTTTTGAACACTGAAGCTTTCTTT.

The rearrangement uses TRBV28 and TRBJ2-7, with 9 bases aligning to TRBD1. J lost 3 bases, V lost 5 bases, and 8 bases had no gene match. CDR3 length equals 15 residues. The germline V gene has CDR1 MDHEN and CDR2 SYDVKM. The CDR3 coding sequence is TGTGCCAGCAGTACAGGGGGCACCACTCACTACGAGCAGTACTTC. The encoded protein is CASSTGGTTHYEQYF.

The chain uses TRBV30 and TRBJ1-5, with TRBD1 matching 9 bases. V was pared by 0 bases and J by 13 bases, with 7 bases of the junction left unmatched. The germline V gene encodes CDR1 GTSNPN and CDR2 SVGIG (reference sequence). The CDR3 is 13 residues long. In DNA, the CDR3 is TGTGCCTGGAGTGTAAACAGGGGGCGCGATCAGCATTTT. Translated, it gives CAWSVNRGRDQHF.

The count of this clone is one. This rearrangement joins TRBV4-1 to TRBJ1-2; maybe TRBD1 (6 bases). There are 16 residues in the CDR3. Germline V lookup: CDR1 MGHRA, CDR2 YSYEKL. V lost 3 bases to trimming and J lost 3 bases, with 17 bases between them. CDR3 sequence: CASSQKREPGDYGYTF. The DNA of the CDR3 is TGCGCCAGCAGCCAGAAAAGAGAACCAGGGGACTATGGCTACACCTTC.

The chain carries TRBV19 and TRBJ1-2; D is unclear. V gave up 6 bases and J gave up 3 bases, with 20 bases separating them. The germline V gene has CDR1 LNHDA and CDR2 SQIVND (reference sequence). The CDR3 has 16 amino acids. The DNA for the CDR3 is TGTGCCAGTAGCTCCAACTTGGAGGGCTTCGACTATGGCTACACCTTC. The encoded protein is CASSSNLEGFDYGYTF.

The chain links TRBV5-4 to TRBJ1-2; 9 positions match TRBD1. V was pared by 5 bases and J by 11 bases, with 16 bases of the junction left unmatched. The CDR3 is made up of 15 amino acids. The germline gives CDR1 SGHNT, CDR2 YYREEE (reference sequence). The CDR3 region is CASSSNNRDREGYTF. Written as DNA, the CDR3 is TGTGCCAGCAGTTCTAATAACCGGGACAGGGAAGGGTACACCTTC.

The CDR3 is CASRRLAGSQETQYF. The CDR3, as DNA: TGTGCCAGTAGGAGACTAGCGGGCAGCCAAGAGACCCAGTACTTC. J is TRBJ2-5 and V is TRBV19, with TRBD2 matching over 10 bases. J lost 1 base, V lost 6 bases, and 5 bases had no gene match. Germline CDR1 LNHDA, CDR2 SQIVND (reference sequence). The CDR3 runs to 15 residues.

The rearrangement links TRBV9 to TRBJ1-1; 7 bases map to TRBD1. CDR3 length: 15 amino acids. In germline, CDR1 is SGDLS, CDR2 YYNGEE. Trimming at V came to 2 bases and at J to 2 bases, leaving 6 bases not matched to a gene. The CDR3 here is CASSVRTGLNTEAFF. In DNA, the CDR3 is TGTGCCAGCAGCGTCCGGACAGGTCTAAACACTGAAGCTTTCTTT.

The chain uses TRBV10-3 and TRBJ1-1; 9 bases are a match to TRBD1. Germline CDR1 reads ENHRY; CDR2 reads SYGVKD. V shed 4 bases and J 2 bases; nucleotides not matched to a gene: 11. The CDR3 covers 17 residues. The chain's CDR3 is CAISARDRAGINTEAFF. The CDR3 coding sequence is TGTGCCATCAGTGCCCGGGACAGGGCGGGGATCAACACTGAAGCTTTCTTT.

This rearrangement joins TRBV4-2 to TRBJ2-1; 11 bases map to TRBD2. This CDR3 is 14 amino acids long. The germline V gene encodes CDR1 LGHNA and CDR2 YNFKEQ. V shed 8 bases, J shed 6 bases, and the junction held 6 bases outside the gene matches. This CDR3 reads CASGLAGGGNEQFF. The CDR3 bases are TGTGCCAGCGGTCTAGCGGGAGGAGGCAATGAGCAGTTCTTC.

J is TRBJ2-1 and V is TRBV21-1; TRBD1 is the table's D call, not checked against the DNA. TRBV21-1 is shown as a pseudogene. The CDR3 has 15 residues. CDR3 residues: CAIHRGTANYNEQFF. Here the CDR3 DNA reads TGTGCCATCCATCGAGGGACAGCGAACTACAATGAGCAGTTCTTC.

The chain carries TRBV16 and TRBJ2-7; D is unresolved. This CDR3 contains 11 residues. The V and J ends lost 2 bases and 6 bases respectively, with 5 bases between them. Germline V gives CDR1 KGHSY, CDR2 FQNENV. The CDR3 is CASSQIGEQYF. The CDR3 coding sequence is TGTGCCAGCAGCCAAATCGGCGAGCAGTACTTC.

The chain recombines TRBV3-1 (or the pseudogene TRBV3-2) with TRBJ2-2; D is undetermined. CDR3 length: 13 residues. Germline CDR1 and CDR2: LGHDT and YNNKEL (reference sequence). Trimming removed 2 bases from V and 8 bases from J, with 9 bases in between. The CDR3 nucleotides read TGTGCCAGCAGCCAACCAAATACTGGGGAGCTGTTTTTT. The encoded protein is CASSQPNTGELFF.

The chain uses TRBV6-5 and TRBJ1-2, with 8 bases matching TRBD1. CDR1 and CDR2 from the germline V gene are MNHEY and SVGAGI. The CDR3 runs to 15 residues. The V and J ends lost 6 bases and 8 bases, in that order; junction bases with no gene match: 14. The CDR3 bases are TGTGCCAGCAGGCTTGGACAGGGTGCACTTGGAGGCTACACCTTC. Translated, it gives CASRLGQGALGGYTF.

The chain has TRBV4-1 and TRBJ1-3; 7 bases are a match to TRBD1. The germline V gene has CDR1 MGHRA and CDR2 YSYEKL. The V segment lost 4 bases and the J segment 4 bases; nucleotides outside the gene matches: 7. This CDR3 is 15 amino acids long. CDR3 protein: CASSLSPGQGNTIYF. The DNA of the CDR3 is TGCGCCAGCAGCCTGTCACCGGGACAGGGAAACACCATATATTTT.

This clone was seen once. CDR3 protein: CASSEQGADTQYF. The DNA of the CDR3 is TGTGCCAGCAGTGAACAGGGTGCAGATACGCAGTATTTT. The V and J genes are TRBV9 and TRBJ2-3, with D perhaps matching TRBD1 (6 bases). From germline, CDR1 is SGDLS and CDR2 YYNGEE. V was clipped by 5 bases and J by 4 bases, with 11 bases between them. This CDR3 is 13 amino acids long.

The J gene is TRBJ2-3, the V gene TRBV3-1 (or the pseudogene TRBV3-2); TRBD2 aligns across 8 bases. Unmatched junction bases numbered 6, after V lost 0 bases and J lost 1 base. The CDR3 is made up of 17 amino acids. In germline, CDR1 is LGHDT, CDR2 YNNKEL (reference sequence). The CDR3 coding sequence is TGTGCCAGCAGCCAAGATGGGGCGGGAGGCGGCACAGATACGCAGTATTTT. It codes for CASSQDGAGGGTDTQYF.

The V gene is TRBV27, the J gene TRBJ1-2; D call uncertain. This CDR3 is 17 amino acids long. The V end lost 4 bases, the J end lost 6 bases, and 24 bases lay between the germline ends. CDR1 MNHEY and CDR2 SMNVEV come from the germline V gene (reference sequence). The CDR3 protein is CASSSHGRATTVDGYTF. The CDR3 DNA reads TGTGCCAGCAGTTCCCATGGGCGGGCCACTACTGTTGATGGCTACACCTTC.

The chain carries TRBV5-4 and TRBJ1-4; no firm D call. Germline values: CDR1 SGHNT, CDR2 YYREEE (reference sequence). The V end was cut by 4 bases, the J end by 0 bases, with 4 bases between. The CDR3 consists of 13 residues. This CDR3 reads CASSGATNEKLFF. The DNA for the CDR3 is TGTGCCAGCAGCGGAGCAACTAATGAAAAACTGTTTTTT.

The chain has TRBV28 and TRBJ1-2; D is possibly TRBD1 (6 bases). Trimming took 8 bases from V and 3 from J, leaving 16 bases between them. The CDR3 consists of 14 residues. The V gene's germline CDR1 is MDHEN and CDR2 SYDVKM. In DNA form, the CDR3 reads TGTGCCAGCTCTAAACAGGGTTATGACTATGGCTACACCTTC. It translates to CASSKQGYDYGYTF.

The chain's CDR3 is CASSLVQIADTQYF. In DNA form, the CDR3 reads TGCGCCAGCAGCTTGGTACAGATAGCAGATACGCAGTATTTT. The chain joins TRBV5-1 to TRBJ2-3; no clear D gene. Germline lookup yields CDR1 SGHRS and CDR2 YFSETQ. The ends were cut back, 0 bases at V and 4 bases at J, with 9 bases in the middle. This CDR3 has 14 residues.

CDR3 protein: CASSSSGRKPQHF. CDR3 bases: TGTGCCAGCAGTTCCTCAGGGAGGAAGCCCCAGCATTTT. The chain links TRBV28 to TRBJ1-5, with D possibly TRBD1 on 5 matching bases. V lost 4 bases, J lost 8 bases, and 12 bases lay in between. The CDR3 has 13 residues. Germline CDR1 is MDHEN and CDR2 is SYDVKM. Based on the CDR3 plus reference TRBV28 and TRBJ1-5, the full variable domain is DVKVTQSSRYLVKRTGEKVFLECVQDMDHENMFWYRQDPGLGLRLIYFSYDVKMKEKGDIPEGYSVSREKKERFSLILESASTNQTSMYLCASSSSGRKPQHFGDGTRLSIL.

The chain carries TRBV9 and TRBJ2-1; D uncertain. Germline CDR1 SGDLS, CDR2 YYNGEE. V lost 4 bases to trimming and J lost 6 bases, with 8 bases between them. The length of the CDR3 is 12 residues. CDR3 protein: CASSQALNEQFF. The CDR3 nucleotides read TGTGCCAGCAGCCAAGCCCTCAATGAGCAGTTCTTC.

The chain has TRBV7-6 and TRBJ2-7, with 8 bases matching TRBD2. Germline V gene sequence: CDR1 SGHVS, CDR2 FNYEAQ. Losses at the gene ends were 1 base for V and 5 bases for J; bases not matched to a gene: 16. CDR3 length: 18 amino acids. The CDR3 DNA is TGTGCCAGCAGCTTAGAAGCGAGGCTCGTAGCGGGAATCCACGAGCAGTACTTC. Translating it yields CASSLEARLVAGIHEQYF.